Below are 17 T cell receptor beta chains sequenced from a single sample in a study of identical twins (dated by TCRdb to the mid-2010s). Receptor libraries were prepared by 5' RACE. The sequencer listed for this sample is Illumina HiSeq 2000. TCRdb trimmed the raw reads at Q25, called clones with MiXCR and kept productive beta chains. Each entry is one CDR3 protein sequence, shown with its most common DNA and genes. The sample table holds 450,000 or so distinct CDR3 sequences, of which about 14% were seen once. The top ten clones comprise approximately 0.52% of the sample. The sample also formed part of further work on yellow fever vaccine responses in identical twins.

The sample taken for sequencing was CD4+ T cells sorted from blood. Receptors were obtained from a woman aged 18-35 years in good health.

The chain couples TRBV4-2 to TRBJ2-7, with TRBD2 identical over 7 bases. CDR1 is LGHNA and CDR2 is YNFKEQ in the germline V gene. CDR3 size: 16 residues. Trimming removed 1 base from V and 4 bases from J; junction bases left unmatched: 10. CDR3 loop: CASSQVGGSDLYEQYF. CDR3 sequence (DNA): TGTGCCAGCAGCCAAGTGGGGGGGTCCGACCTTTACGAGCAGTACTTC.

This clonotype has a handful of counts. The rearrangement uses TRBV15 and TRBJ2-1; TRBD2 agrees at 12 bases. CDR3 length equals 17 residues. In germline, CDR1 is LNHNV, CDR2 YYDKDF (reference sequence). The ends lost 2 bases at V and 6 bases at J; junction bases unmatched: 8. The CDR3 here is CATSRWATSGSFNEQFF. Written as DNA, the CDR3 is TGTGCCACCAGCAGATGGGCGACTAGCGGGAGTTTCAATGAGCAGTTCTTC.

The J gene is TRBJ2-3, the V gene TRBV4-3; perhaps TRBD1 as D (6 bases). Germline V lookup: CDR1 LGHNA, CDR2 YSLEER. V lost 2 bases to trimming and J lost 3 bases, with 15 bases between them. The CDR3 has 16 amino acids. DNA of the CDR3: TGCGCCAGCAGCCAATCGGACAGTAGATCAACAGATACGCAGTATTTT. It codes for CASSQSDSRSTDTQYF.

Written as DNA, the CDR3 is TGCAGTGCTACCTCGCCAGGGCTTCAAGAGACCCAGTACTTC. This gives the protein CSATSPGLQETQYF. The rearrangement joins TRBV20-1 to TRBJ2-5, with D possibly matching TRBD1 (5 bases). The CDR3 covers 14 residues. Per germline, CDR1 DFQATT and CDR2 SNEGSKA (reference sequence). Trimming removed 4 bases from V and 2 bases from J, with 14 bases in between.

In its sample, this clonotype was seen a few times. The V call is TRBV5-1, the J call TRBJ2-2, with D perhaps matching TRBD1 (6 bases). The CDR3 length is 15 residues. The germline V gene has CDR1 SGHRS and CDR2 YFSETQ. Trimming left V 5 bases short and J 2 bases short, with 13 bases between. CDR3 sequence: CASRIPDRNTGELFF. In DNA form, the CDR3 reads TGCGCCAGCAGGATCCCGGACAGAAACACCGGGGAGCTGTTTTTT.

This clonotype has more than one count but fewer than ten. This chain connects TRBV7-9 to TRBJ2-3; a weak D match, TRBD1 (5 bases). This CDR3 has 15 residues. The germline V gene encodes CDR1 SEHNR and CDR2 FQNEAQ (reference sequence). Trimming stripped 5 bases from V and 2 bases from J, with 14 bases between. The CDR3 reads CASSISREITDTQYF. CDR3 DNA sequence: TGTGCCAGCAGCATCTCCAGGGAAATCACAGATACGCAGTATTTT.

The gene calls are TRBV7-9 and TRBJ2-3; D perhaps matches TRBD2 (6 bases). The CDR3 is 16 residues long. Germline loops: CDR1 SEHNR, CDR2 FQNEAQ (reference sequence). The V gene lost 1 base and the J gene lost 10 bases, with 21 bases spanning the gap. CDR3 DNA sequence: TGTGCCAGCAGCTTAGGGGGCTGGGGGGACCAAAGTCCGCAGTATTTT. Encoded protein: CASSLGGWGDQSPQYF.

The chain carries TRBV6-2 or TRBV6-3 and TRBJ2-5, with 8 bases identical to TRBD2. The CDR3 has 16 residues. Germline V gene data show CDR1 as MNHEY and CDR2 as SVGEGT. V dropped 6 bases and J dropped 9; count of bases not matched to a gene: 18. CDR3 protein: CASSRRTSPLPGPQYF. DNA for the CDR3: TGTGCCAGCAGCCGGAGGACTAGCCCTCTCCCTGGGCCCCAGTACTTC.

This clonotype was detected a few times. The V gene is TRBV4-1, the J gene TRBJ2-2; 8 bases are a match to TRBD1. Unmatched junction bases numbered 18, after V lost 5 bases and J lost 1 base. From germline, CDR1 is MGHRA and CDR2 YSYEKL. The CDR3 has 20 residues. The CDR3 DNA reads as TGCGCCAGCAGCTCCCGGACAGGGACGGGGCGGGACTTGAACACCGGGGAGCTGTTTTTT. It yields the protein CASSSRTGTGRDLNTGELFF.

The chain couples TRBV5-1 to TRBJ2-6, with 10 bases that match TRBD1. Trimming at V came to 7 bases and at J to 2 bases, leaving 6 bases not matched to a gene. The CDR3 is 16 residues long. The germline CDR1 and CDR2 sequences are SGHRS and YFSETQ. The CDR3 sequence is CASGQGGKAGANVLTF. The DNA for the CDR3 is TGCGCCAGCGGACAGGGGGGGAAGGCTGGGGCCAACGTCCTGACTTTC.

This clonotype was seen a handful of times. V and J are TRBV20-1 and TRBJ2-3, with 7 nucleotides matching TRBD2. The CDR3 sequence is 16 residues long. In germline, CDR1 is DFQATT, CDR2 SNEGSKA (reference sequence). V lost 0 bases, J lost 0 bases, and 6 bases stayed unmatched. This CDR3 is CSARDSTGGSTDTQYF. CDR3 DNA: TGCAGTGCTAGAGATTCCACGGGGGGAAGCACAGATACGCAGTATTTT.

V is TRBV11-1 and J is TRBJ2-1; 9 nucleotides line up with TRBD2. V shed 5 bases, J shed 4 bases, and the junction held 6 bases outside the gene matches. Germline CDR1 reads SGHAT; CDR2 reads FQDESV (reference sequence). This CDR3 has 15 residues. The CDR3 bases are TGTGCCAGCAGCAAGGGACTAGCAGAATACAATGAGCAGTTCTTC. Amino acids: CASSKGLAEYNEQFF.

This chain uses TRBV11-2 with TRBJ2-1; 9 bases agree with TRBD2. This CDR3 contains 18 residues. Germline V gives CDR1 SGHAT, CDR2 FQNNGV. V lost 4 bases, J lost 5 bases, and 15 bases stayed unmatched. CDR3 amino acids: CASSSRLRGGAEDNEQFF. CDR3 nucleotide sequence: TGTGCCAGCAGCTCCAGGTTGCGCGGGGGGGCTGAGGACAATGAGCAGTTCTTC.

This clonotype has only a few counts. The chain combines TRBV19 with TRBJ2-5; the D is unclear. This CDR3 is 13 amino acids long. Germline CDR1 is LNHDA and CDR2 is SQIVND (reference sequence). Trimming removed 3 bases at V and 5 bases at J, with 10 bases between. In DNA form, the CDR3 reads TGTGCCAGTAGTATGCGAGGTGCGGAGACCCAGTACTTC. Translation: CASSMRGAETQYF.

The rearrangement joins TRBV14 to TRBJ2-3; 13 nucleotides line up with TRBD2. Trimming at V came to 4 bases and at J to 0 bases, leaving 10 bases not matched to a gene. CDR3 length: 19 residues. Germline CDR1 is SGHDN and CDR2 is FVKESK. The CDR3: CASSRTSGSRGSSTDTQYF. The CDR3 nucleotides are TGTGCCAGCAGCCGGACTAGCGGGAGTAGGGGGTCCAGCACAGATACGCAGTATTTT.

This clonotype was observed a few times. The chain recombines TRBV7-8 with TRBJ2-3; D is unclear. This CDR3 comprises 13 residues. From germline, CDR1 is SGHVS and CDR2 FQNEAQ. V lost 3 bases to trimming and J lost 2 bases, with 6 bases between them. The CDR3 coding sequence is TGTGCCAGCAGCTTGCTTTACACAGATACGCAGTATTTT. This sequence encodes CASSLLYTDTQYF.

This sequence joins TRBV19 and TRBJ2-2, with D perhaps given as TRBD1 or TRBD2 (5 bases each). This CDR3 region has 14 residues. V lost 8 bases, J lost 4 bases, and 14 bases lay in between. Germline CDR1 LNHDA, CDR2 SQIVND (reference sequence). The CDR3 sequence: CASLTGQATGELFF. The CDR3 DNA is TGTGCCAGTCTAACGGGGCAGGCCACCGGGGAGCTGTTTTTT.